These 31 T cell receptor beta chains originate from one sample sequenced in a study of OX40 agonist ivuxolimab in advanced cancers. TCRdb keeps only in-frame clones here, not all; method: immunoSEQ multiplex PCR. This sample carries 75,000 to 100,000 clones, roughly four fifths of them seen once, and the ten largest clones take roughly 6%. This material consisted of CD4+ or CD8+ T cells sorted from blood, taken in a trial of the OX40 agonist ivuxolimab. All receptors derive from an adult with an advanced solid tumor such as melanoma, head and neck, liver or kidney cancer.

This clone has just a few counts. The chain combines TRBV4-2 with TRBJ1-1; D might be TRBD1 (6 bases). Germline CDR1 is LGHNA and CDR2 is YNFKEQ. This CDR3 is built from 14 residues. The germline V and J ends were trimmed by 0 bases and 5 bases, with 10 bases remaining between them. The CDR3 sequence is CASSQEQGRTEAFF. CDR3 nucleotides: TGTGCCAGCAGCCAAGAACAGGGTCGGACTGAAGCTTTCTTT.

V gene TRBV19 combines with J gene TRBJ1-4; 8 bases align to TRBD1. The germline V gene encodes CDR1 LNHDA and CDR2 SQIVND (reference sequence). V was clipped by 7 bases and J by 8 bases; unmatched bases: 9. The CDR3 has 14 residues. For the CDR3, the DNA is TGTGCCAGTAAGGGACAGGCGGTAGGGGAAAAACTGTTTTTT. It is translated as CASKGQAVGEKLFF.

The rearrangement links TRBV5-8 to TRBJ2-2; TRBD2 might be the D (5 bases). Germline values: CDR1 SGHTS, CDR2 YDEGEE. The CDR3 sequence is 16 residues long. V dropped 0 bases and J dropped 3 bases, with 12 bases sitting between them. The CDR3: CASSLAGRTYTGELFF. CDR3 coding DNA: TGTGCCAGCAGCTTGGCTGGTAGGACTTACACCGGGGAGCTGTTTTTT.

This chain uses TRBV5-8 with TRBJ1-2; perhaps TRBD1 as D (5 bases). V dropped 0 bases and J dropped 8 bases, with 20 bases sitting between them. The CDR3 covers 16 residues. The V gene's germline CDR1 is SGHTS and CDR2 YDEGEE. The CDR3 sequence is CASSLAPGDRQSGYTF. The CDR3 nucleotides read TGTGCCAGCAGCTTGGCTCCTGGGGACCGCCAGAGCGGCTACACCTTC.

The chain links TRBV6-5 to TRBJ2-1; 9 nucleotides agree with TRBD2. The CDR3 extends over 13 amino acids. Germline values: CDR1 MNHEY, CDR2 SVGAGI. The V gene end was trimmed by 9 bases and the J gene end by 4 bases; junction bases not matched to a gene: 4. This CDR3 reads CASRLAAYNEQFF. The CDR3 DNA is TGTGCCAGTAGACTAGCGGCTTACAATGAGCAGTTCTTC.

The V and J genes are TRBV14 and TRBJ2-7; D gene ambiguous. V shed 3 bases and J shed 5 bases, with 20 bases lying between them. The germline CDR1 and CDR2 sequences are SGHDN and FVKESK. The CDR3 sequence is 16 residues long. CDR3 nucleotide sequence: TGTGCCAGCAGCCACCGTGTCCTGGATCACCCCAACGAGCAGTACTTC. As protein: CASSHRVLDHPNEQYF. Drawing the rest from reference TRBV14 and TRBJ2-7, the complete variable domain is EAGVTQFPSHSVIEKGQTVTLRCDPISGHDNLYWYRRVMGKEIKFLLHFVKESKQDESGMPNNRFLAERTGGTYSTLKVQPAELEDSGVYFCASSHRVLDHPNEQYFGPGTRLTVT.

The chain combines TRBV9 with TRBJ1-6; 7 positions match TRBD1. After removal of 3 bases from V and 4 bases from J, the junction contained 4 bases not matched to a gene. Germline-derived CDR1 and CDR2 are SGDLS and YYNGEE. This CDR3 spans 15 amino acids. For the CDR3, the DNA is TGTGCCAGCAGCGACGGGACAGCTTATAATTCACCCCTCCACTTT. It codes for CASSDGTAYNSPLHF.

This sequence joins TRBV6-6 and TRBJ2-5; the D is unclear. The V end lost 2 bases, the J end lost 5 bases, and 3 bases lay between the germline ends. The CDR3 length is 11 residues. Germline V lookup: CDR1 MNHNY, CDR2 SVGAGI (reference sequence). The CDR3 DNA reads TGTGCCAGCAGTTACAAGGAGACCCAGTACTTC. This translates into CASSYKETQYF.

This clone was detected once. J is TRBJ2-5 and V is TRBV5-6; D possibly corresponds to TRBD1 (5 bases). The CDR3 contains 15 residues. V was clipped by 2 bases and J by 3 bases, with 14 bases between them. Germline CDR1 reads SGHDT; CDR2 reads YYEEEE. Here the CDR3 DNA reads TGTGCCAGCAGCTTATTTGTGACAGAGGAAGAGACCCAGTACTTC. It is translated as CASSLFVTEEETQYF.

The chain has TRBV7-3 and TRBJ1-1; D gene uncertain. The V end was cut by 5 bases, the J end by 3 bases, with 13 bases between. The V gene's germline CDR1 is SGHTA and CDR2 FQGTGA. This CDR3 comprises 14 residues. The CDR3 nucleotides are TGTGCCAGCAGCCCAAGCCCTTGGGACACTGAAGCTTTCTTT. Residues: CASSPSPWDTEAFF.

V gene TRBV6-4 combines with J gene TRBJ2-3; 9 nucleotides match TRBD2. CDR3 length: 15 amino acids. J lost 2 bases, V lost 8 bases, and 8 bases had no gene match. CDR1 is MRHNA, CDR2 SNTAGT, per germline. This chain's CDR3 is CASWRLADNTDTQYF. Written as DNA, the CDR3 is TGTGCCAGCTGGAGACTAGCGGATAACACAGATACGCAGTATTTT.

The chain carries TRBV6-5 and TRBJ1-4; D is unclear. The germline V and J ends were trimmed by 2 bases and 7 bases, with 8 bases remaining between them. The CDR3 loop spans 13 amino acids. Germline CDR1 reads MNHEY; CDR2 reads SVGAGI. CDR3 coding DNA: TGTGCCAGCAGTTACGATCGTGGTGAAAAACTGTTTTTT. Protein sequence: CASSYDRGEKLFF.

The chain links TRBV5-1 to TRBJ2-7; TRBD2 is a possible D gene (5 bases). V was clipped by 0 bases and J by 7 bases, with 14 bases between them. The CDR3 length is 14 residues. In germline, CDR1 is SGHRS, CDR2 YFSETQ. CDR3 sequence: CASSLAYDSGEQYF. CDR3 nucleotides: TGCGCCAGCAGCTTGGCCTACGATTCGGGAGAGCAGTACTTC. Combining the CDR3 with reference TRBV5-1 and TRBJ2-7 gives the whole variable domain KAGVTQTPRYLIKTRGQQVTLSCSPISGHRSVSWYQQTPGQGLQFLFEYFSETQRNKGNFPGRFSGRQFSNSRSEMNVSTLELGDSALYLCASSLAYDSGEQYFGPGTRLTVT.

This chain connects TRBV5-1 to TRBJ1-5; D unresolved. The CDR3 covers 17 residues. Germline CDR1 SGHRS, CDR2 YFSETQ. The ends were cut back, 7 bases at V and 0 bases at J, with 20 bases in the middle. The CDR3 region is CASPALNSPNSNQPQHF. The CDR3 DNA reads TGCGCCAGCCCGGCCTTAAATTCGCCGAATAGCAATCAGCCCCAGCATTTT. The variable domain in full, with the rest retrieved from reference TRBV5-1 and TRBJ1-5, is KAGVTQTPRYLIKTRGQQVTLSCSPISGHRSVSWYQQTPGQGLQFLFEYFSETQRNKGNFPGRFSGRQFSNSRSEMNVSTLELGDSALYLCASPALNSPNSNQPQHFGDGTRLSIL.

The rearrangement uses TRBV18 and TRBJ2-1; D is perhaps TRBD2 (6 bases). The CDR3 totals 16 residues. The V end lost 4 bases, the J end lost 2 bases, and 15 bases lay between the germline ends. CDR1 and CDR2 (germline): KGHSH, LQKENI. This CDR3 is CASSLPTSFTYNEQFF. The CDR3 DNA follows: TGTGCCAGCTCACTACCGACTAGTTTCACCTACAATGAGCAGTTCTTC.

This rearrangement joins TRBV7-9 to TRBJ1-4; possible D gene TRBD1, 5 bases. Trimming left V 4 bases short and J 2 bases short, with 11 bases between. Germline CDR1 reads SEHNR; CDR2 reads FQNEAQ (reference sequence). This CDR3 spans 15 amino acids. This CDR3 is CASSSPGLTNEKLFF. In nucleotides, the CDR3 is TGTGCCAGCAGCTCGCCGGGACTCACTAATGAAAAACTGTTTTTT.

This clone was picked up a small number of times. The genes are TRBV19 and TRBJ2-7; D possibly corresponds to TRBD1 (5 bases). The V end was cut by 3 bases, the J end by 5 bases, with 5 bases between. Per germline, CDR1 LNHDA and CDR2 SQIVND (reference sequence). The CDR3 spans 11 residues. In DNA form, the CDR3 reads TGTGCCAGTAGTATCAGGGACGAGCAGTACTTC. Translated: CASSIRDEQYF.

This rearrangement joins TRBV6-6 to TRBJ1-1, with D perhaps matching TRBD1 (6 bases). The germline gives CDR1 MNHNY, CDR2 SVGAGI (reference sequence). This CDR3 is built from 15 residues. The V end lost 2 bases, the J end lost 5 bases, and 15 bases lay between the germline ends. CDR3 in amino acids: CASSYESRGVTEAFF. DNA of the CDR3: TGTGCCAGCAGTTACGAGAGCAGGGGTGTTACTGAAGCTTTCTTT.

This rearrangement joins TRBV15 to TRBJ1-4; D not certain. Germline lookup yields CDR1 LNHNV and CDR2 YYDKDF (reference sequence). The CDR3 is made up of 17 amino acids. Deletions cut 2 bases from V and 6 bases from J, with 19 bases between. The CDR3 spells CATSRPDQPGLYEKLFF. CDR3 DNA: TGTGCCACCAGCAGACCCGACCAGCCAGGCTTATATGAAAAACTGTTTTTT.

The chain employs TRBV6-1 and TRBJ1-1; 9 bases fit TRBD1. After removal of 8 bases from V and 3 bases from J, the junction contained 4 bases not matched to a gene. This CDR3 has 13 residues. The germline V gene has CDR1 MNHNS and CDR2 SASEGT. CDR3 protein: CASRRDRDTEAFF. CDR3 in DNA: TGTGCCAGCCGCCGGGACAGGGACACTGAAGCTTTCTTT.

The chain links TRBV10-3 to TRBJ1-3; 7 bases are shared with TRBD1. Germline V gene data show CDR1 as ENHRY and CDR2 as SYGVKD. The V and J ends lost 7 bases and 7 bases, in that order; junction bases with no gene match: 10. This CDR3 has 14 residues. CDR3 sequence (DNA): TGTGCCATCACCGCAGGACAGGACGCCAACACCATATATTTT. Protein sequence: CAITAGQDANTIYF.

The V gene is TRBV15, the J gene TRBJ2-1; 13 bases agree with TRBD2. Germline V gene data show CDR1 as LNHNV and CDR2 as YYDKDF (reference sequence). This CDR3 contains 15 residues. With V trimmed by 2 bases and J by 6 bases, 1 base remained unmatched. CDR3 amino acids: CATSRTSGGANEQFF. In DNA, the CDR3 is TGTGCCACCAGCAGAACTAGCGGGGGGGCCAATGAGCAGTTCTTC.

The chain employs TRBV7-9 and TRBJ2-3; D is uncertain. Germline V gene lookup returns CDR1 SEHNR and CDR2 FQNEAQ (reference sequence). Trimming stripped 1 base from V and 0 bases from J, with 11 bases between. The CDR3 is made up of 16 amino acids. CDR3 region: CASSLVVAVSTDTQYF. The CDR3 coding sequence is TGTGCCAGCAGCTTAGTGGTAGCCGTTAGCACAGATACGCAGTATTTT.

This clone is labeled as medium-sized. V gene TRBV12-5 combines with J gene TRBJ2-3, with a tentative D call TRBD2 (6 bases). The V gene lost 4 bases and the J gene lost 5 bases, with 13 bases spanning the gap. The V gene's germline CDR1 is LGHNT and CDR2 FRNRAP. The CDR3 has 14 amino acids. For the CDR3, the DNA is TGTGCTAGTGGTTCCTCGGTCGGGGGAGATACGCAGTATTTT. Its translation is CASGSSVGGDTQYF.

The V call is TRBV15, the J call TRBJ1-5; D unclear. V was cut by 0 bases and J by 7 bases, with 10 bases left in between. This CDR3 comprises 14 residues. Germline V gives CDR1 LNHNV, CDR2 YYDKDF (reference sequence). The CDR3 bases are TGTGCCACCAGCAGAGATCCAAAGGAACAGCCCCAGCATTTT. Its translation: CATSRDPKEQPQHF.

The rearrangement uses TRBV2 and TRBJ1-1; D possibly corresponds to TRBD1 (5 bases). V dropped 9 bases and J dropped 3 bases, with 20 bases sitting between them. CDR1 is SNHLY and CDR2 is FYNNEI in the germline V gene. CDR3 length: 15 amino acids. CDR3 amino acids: CASRRVGVYDTEAFF. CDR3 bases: TGTGCCAGTAGGAGGGTGGGGGTTTATGACACTGAAGCTTTCTTT. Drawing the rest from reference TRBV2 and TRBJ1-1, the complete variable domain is EPEVTQTPSHQVTQMGQEVILRCVPISNHLYFYWYRQILGQKVEFLVSFYNNEISEKSEIFDDQFSVERPDGSNFTLKIRSTKLEDSAMYFCASRRVGVYDTEAFFGQGTRLTVV.

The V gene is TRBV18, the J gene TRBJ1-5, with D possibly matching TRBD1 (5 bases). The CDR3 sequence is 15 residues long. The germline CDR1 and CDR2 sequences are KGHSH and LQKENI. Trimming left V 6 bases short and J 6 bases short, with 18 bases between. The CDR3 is CASSAKGSFGQPQHF. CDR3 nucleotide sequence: TGTGCCAGCTCGGCGAAGGGGAGTTTTGGTCAGCCCCAGCATTTT.

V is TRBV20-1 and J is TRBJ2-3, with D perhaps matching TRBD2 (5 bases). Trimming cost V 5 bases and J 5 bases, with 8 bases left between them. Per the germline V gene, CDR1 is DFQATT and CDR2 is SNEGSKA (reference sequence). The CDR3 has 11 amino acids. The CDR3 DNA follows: TGCAGTGCTTCCGCGGGAGATACGCAGTATTTT. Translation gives CSASAGDTQYF.

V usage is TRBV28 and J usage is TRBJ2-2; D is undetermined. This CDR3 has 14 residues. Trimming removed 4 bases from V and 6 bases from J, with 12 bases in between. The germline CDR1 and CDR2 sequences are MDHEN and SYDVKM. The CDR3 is CASSSAPPPGELFF. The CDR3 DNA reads TGTGCCAGCAGTTCAGCGCCACCCCCCGGGGAGCTGTTTTTT.

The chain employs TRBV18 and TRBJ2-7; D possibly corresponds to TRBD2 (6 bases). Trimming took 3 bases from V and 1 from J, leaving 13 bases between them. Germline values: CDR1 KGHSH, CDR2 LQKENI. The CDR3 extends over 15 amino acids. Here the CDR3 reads CASSPARGGSYEQYF. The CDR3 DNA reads TGTGCCAGCTCACCGGCTAGAGGAGGGTCCTACGAGCAGTACTTC.

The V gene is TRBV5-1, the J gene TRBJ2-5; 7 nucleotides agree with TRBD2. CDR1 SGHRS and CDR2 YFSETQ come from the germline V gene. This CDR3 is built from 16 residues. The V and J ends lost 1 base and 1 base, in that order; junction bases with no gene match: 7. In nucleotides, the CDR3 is TGCGCCAGCAGCTTGTCGCTAGCGGTGGTCCAAGAGACCCAGTACTTC. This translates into CASSLSLAVVQETQYF.